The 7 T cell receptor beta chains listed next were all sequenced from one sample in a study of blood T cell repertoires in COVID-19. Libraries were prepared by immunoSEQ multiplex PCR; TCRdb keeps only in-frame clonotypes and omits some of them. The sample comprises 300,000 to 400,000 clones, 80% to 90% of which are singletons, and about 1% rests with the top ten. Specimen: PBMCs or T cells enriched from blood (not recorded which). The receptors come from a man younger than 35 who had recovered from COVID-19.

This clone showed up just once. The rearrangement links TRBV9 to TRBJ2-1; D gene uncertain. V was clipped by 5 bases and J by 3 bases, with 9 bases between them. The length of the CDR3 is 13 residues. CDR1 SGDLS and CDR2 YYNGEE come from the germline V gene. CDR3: CASSQTGYNEQFF. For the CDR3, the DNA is TGTGCCAGCAGTCAGACTGGCTACAATGAGCAGTTCTTC.

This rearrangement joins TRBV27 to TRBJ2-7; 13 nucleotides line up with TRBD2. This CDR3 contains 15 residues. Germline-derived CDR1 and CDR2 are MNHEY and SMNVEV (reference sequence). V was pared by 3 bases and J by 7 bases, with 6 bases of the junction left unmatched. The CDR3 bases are TGTGCCAGCAGTTTTGGACTAGCGGGAGTCTGGGAGCAGTACTTC. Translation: CASSFGLAGVWEQYF.

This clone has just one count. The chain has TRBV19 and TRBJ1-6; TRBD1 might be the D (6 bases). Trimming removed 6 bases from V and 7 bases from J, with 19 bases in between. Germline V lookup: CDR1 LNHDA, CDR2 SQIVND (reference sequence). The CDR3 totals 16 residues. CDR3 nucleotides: TGTGCCAGTAGGCCCCTAGAGACAGGACCCAATTCACCCCTCCACTTT. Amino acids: CASRPLETGPNSPLHF.

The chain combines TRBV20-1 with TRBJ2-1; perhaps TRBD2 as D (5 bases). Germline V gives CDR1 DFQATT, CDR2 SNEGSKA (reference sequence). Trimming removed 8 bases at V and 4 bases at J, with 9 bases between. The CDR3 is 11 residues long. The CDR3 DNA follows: TGCAGTACCACGGGATACAATGAGCAGTTCTTC. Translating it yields CSTTGYNEQFF.

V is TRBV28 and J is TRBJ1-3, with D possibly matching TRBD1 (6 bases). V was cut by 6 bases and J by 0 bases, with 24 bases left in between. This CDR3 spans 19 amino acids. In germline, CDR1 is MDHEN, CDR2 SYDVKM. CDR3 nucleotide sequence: TGTGCCAGCAGACAAGGGCGACTTAGGGACACCTTCTCTGGAAACACCATATATTTT. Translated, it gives CASRQGRLRDTFSGNTIYF.

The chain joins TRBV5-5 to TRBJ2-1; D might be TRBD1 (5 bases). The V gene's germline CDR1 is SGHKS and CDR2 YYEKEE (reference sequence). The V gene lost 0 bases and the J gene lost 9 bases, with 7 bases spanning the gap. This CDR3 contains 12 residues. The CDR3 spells CASSLVGPEQFF. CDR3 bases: TGTGCCAGCAGCTTGGTGGGGCCTGAGCAGTTCTTC.

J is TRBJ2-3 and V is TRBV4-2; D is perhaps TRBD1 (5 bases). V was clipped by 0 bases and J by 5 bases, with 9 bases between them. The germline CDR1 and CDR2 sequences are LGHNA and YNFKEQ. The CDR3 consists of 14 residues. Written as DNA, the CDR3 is TGTGCCAGCAGCCAAGAACCAGGGCAAGATACGCAGTATTTT. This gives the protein CASSQEPGQDTQYF.